The 2 T cell receptor beta chains below were found in one sample sequenced in a study of beta chain features in type 1 diabetes. Study-wide results and limits: Type 1 diabetes patients had moderately but significantly shorter TCRB CDR3s in all four CD4+ subsets.

The sequenced template was cDNA made from the entire isolated RNA. Clones were sequenced by immunoSEQ multiplex PCR, and TCRdb holds only the in-frame ones, with some missing. The sample lists roughly 300,000 clones, approximately 14% seen once, with roughly 0.018% in the top ten. Their recognized antigens are unknown. Sequencing was performed on naive CD4+ T cells from blood. All receptors derive from a man aged 25-45 years with type 1 diabetes.

This clone was observed a handful of times. The chain is built from TRBV10-3 and TRBJ2-1; 9 nucleotides agree with TRBD2. J was trimmed by 4 bases and V by 4 bases; bases with no gene match: 8. The CDR3 consists of 16 residues. The germline V gene has CDR1 ENHRY and CDR2 SYGVKD. CDR3 in amino acids: CAISVREGHSYNEQFF. The CDR3 DNA reads TGTGCCATCAGTGTGCGGGAGGGGCATTCGTACAATGAGCAGTTCTTC.

The chain joins TRBV2 to TRBJ1-4; no definite D call. The CDR3 contains 12 residues. Per the germline V gene, CDR1 is SNHLY and CDR2 is FYNNEI. Trimming cost V 2 bases and J 6 bases, with 4 bases left between them. CDR3 nucleotides: TGTGCCAGCAGTGAACGGGATGAAAAACTGTTTTTT. As protein: CASSERDEKLFF.